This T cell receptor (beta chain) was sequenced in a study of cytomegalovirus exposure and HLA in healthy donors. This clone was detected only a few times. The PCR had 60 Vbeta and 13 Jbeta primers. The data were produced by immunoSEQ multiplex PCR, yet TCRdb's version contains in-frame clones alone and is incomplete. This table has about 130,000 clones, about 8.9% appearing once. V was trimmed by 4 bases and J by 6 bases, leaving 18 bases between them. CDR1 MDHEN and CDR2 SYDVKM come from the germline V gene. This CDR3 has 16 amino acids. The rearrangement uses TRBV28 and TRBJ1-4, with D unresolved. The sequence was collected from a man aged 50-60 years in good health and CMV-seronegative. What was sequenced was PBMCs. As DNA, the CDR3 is TGTGCCAGCAGTTCCCTGGGCGGGGTTTCGGATGAAAAACTGTTTTTT. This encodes CASSSLGGVSDEKLFF.